This T cell receptor (beta chain) was captured in a study of T cells in Graves' hyperthyroidism and ophthalmopathy. This clonotype was counted a few times. One end of the junction does not line up with germline, which may come from a read error. It was RNA transcripts that yielded the amplified TCR beta CDR3 regions. The TCR CDR3 first-round RT-PCR relied on the HTBI primer set. TCRdb fed the multiplex PCR reads into MiXCR, producing one record per CDR3 protein. The sample consists of about 580,000 distinct CDR3 sequences, approximately 13% of them appearing once. Source material: blood. This receptor was identified in a young woman with Graves' hyperthyroidism that later progressed to Graves' ophthalmopathy.

The CDR3 protein is CAVSGRDTEAFF. The DNA for the CDR3 is TGTGCCGTCAGTGGGCGGGACACTGAAGCTTTCTTT. The V call is TRBV10-3, the J call TRBJ1-1, with D unresolved. The CDR3 spans 12 residues. The germline V gene has CDR1 ENHRY and CDR2 SYGVKD.